This T cell receptor beta chain was obtained from a study of cytomegalovirus exposure and HLA in healthy donors. Study-wide points: In a later analysis, V- and J-gene trimming of beta chains associated with a DCLRE1C missense variant, replicated independently. In vitro assays verified that three CMV-associated chains recognized CMV antigens specifically. The majority of CMV-associated TCR beta chains were reported as apparently HLA-restricted in a later analysis. Rare sequences made up most TCRs, while some public TCRs were found in many donors.

Comments on this clone: Its antigen is currently unknown.

The PCR employed 60 Vbeta primers together with 13 Jbeta primers. Sequencing used immunoSEQ multiplex PCR; TCRdb keeps in-frame clones, though not all of them. This table has fewer than 130,000 clones, 74% appearing once. The sequence was collected from a man between 50 and 59 years old in good health and CMV-seropositive. The sequencing input was PBMCs.

This chain's CDR3 is CASSAGQGNYGYTF. CDR3 in DNA: TGTGCCAGCAGCGCAGGACAGGGTAACTATGGCTACACCTTC. The chain has TRBV2 and TRBJ1-2, with 8 bases that match TRBD1. The length of the CDR3 is 14 residues. Per the germline V gene, CDR1 is SNHLY and CDR2 is FYNNEI. Losses at the gene ends were 6 bases for V and 1 base for J; bases not matched to a gene: 4.